The clone carrying this T cell receptor (beta chain) was seen at least ten times. The antigen remains undetermined. The sample belongs to a study of Graves' ophthalmopathy and Graves' hyperthyroidism. Transcripts of RNA were the source for amplifying TCR beta CDR3 regions. An initial RT-PCR round employing HTBI primers preceded a second-round multiplex PCR. TCRdb reanalysed the multiplex PCR reads using MiXCR and keeps one entry per CDR3 protein. The table lists hundreds of thousands of distinct CDR3 sequences, just over 40% of them singletons, with roughly 3% in the top ten. Ophthalmopathy donors were characterized by moderate-to-severe activity, CAS of at least 3, NOSPECS of at least 4, and duration under 3 months. Symptoms, serum thyroxine and TRAb, thyroid ultrasound, and orbital computed tomography formed the diagnostic basis. Germline lookup yields CDR1 SGHTA and CDR2 FQGTGA. This CDR3 spans 17 amino acids. Losses at the gene ends were 7 bases for V and 6 bases for J; bases not matched to a gene: 15.

Study findings and constraints: Detection in blood was also observed for most expanded thyroid clonotypes above 0.001 frequency.

This receptor was obtained from an adult man with Graves' ophthalmopathy. The V gene is TRBV7-3, the J gene TRBJ1-2; 12 nucleotides match TRBD1. What was sequenced was peripheral blood. The CDR3 is CASIQRGQGAAGDGYTF. DNA of the CDR3: TGTGCCAGCATCCAAAGGGGACAGGGGGCCGCGGGTGATGGCTACACCTTC.